Each of the 18 T cell receptor beta chains below was sequenced from the same sample in a study of blood T cell repertoires in COVID-19. Sequencing used immunoSEQ multiplex PCR; TCRdb keeps in-frame clones, though not all of them. This repertoire shows about 62,000 clones, roughly 90% found once; its top ten account for under 4.5%. Source material: peripheral blood. These receptors were collected from a human donor in a cohort sampled during active COVID-19.

The chain employs TRBV6-6 and TRBJ2-5, with D perhaps TRBD2 (5 bases). The V end lost 8 bases, the J end lost 2 bases, and 9 bases lay between the germline ends. The CDR3 has 12 amino acids. Germline V gene lookup returns CDR1 MNHNY and CDR2 SVGAGI (reference sequence). The CDR3 is CASGGPQETQYF. CDR3 nucleotides: TGTGCCAGCGGAGGACCGCAAGAGACCCAGTACTTC.

The genes are TRBV5-4 and TRBJ1-1; D is perhaps TRBD1 (5 bases). Germline loops: CDR1 SGHNT, CDR2 YYREEE (reference sequence). Trimming took 3 bases from V and 0 from J, leaving 12 bases between them. The CDR3 has 15 residues. The CDR3 sequence is CASSSQGFVNTEAFF. CDR3 nucleotide sequence: TGTGCCAGCAGCTCGCAGGGCTTCGTGAACACTGAAGCTTTCTTT.

The J gene is TRBJ2-7, the V gene TRBV19, with 9 nucleotides matching TRBD1. J was trimmed by 5 bases and V by 5 bases; bases with no gene match: 10. The CDR3 consists of 15 residues. Germline-derived CDR1 and CDR2 are LNHDA and SQIVND (reference sequence). CDR3 loop: CASSSTGGLIDEQYF. The CDR3 nucleotides are TGTGCCAGTAGTTCAACAGGGGGCTTAATCGACGAGCAGTACTTC.

The chain has TRBV24-1 and TRBJ2-5; a weak D match, TRBD1 (6 bases). V was pared by 5 bases and J by 5 bases, with 17 bases between. The CDR3 contains 15 residues. Per the germline V gene, CDR1 is KGHDR and CDR2 is SFDVKD. CDR3 coding DNA: TGTGCCACCAGTGGGGGTGGGGGCCCTGGGGAGACCCAGTACTTC. The encoded protein is CATSGGGGPGETQYF.

The chain uses TRBV6-5 and TRBJ2-2, with TRBD1 matching over 7 bases. This CDR3 region has 14 residues. V lost 8 bases, J lost 3 bases, and 6 bases stayed unmatched. The germline CDR1 and CDR2 sequences are MNHEY and SVGAGI. In nucleotides, the CDR3 is TGTGCCAGCCTAAAGACAGGGTACACCGGGGAGCTGTTTTTT. Residues: CASLKTGYTGELFF.

V is TRBV18 and J is TRBJ1-5, with 9 bases that match TRBD1. The CDR3 extends over 15 amino acids. Germline V CDR1 and CDR2: KGHSH, LQKENI. V shed 3 bases, J shed 0 bases, and the junction held 0 bases outside the gene matches. DNA for the CDR3: TGTGCCAGCTCACCGGGACAGGGTAGCAATCAGCCCCAGCATTTT. Translated: CASSPGQGSNQPQHF.

This chain uses TRBV11-2 with TRBJ2-3; 10 nucleotides match TRBD2. The CDR3 contains 16 residues. V shed 2 bases and J 1 base; nucleotides not matched to a gene: 3. Germline V lookup: CDR1 SGHAT, CDR2 FQNNGV. CDR3 in DNA: TGTGCCAGCAGCTTAACCGGGACTAGCGGCACAGATACGCAGTATTTT. It specifies CASSLTGTSGTDTQYF.

The gene calls are TRBV5-1 and TRBJ2-7, with TRBD2 matching over 7 bases. CDR3 length: 14 residues. Losses at the gene ends were 0 bases for V and 1 base for J; bases not matched to a gene: 1. CDR1 and CDR2 from the germline V gene are SGHRS and YFSETQ. The CDR3: CASSLGGGSYEQYF. CDR3 DNA: TGCGCCAGCAGCTTGGGCGGGGGTTCCTACGAGCAGTACTTC. Drawing the rest from reference TRBV5-1 and TRBJ2-7, the complete variable domain is KAGVTQTPRYLIKTRGQQVTLSCSPISGHRSVSWYQQTPGQGLQFLFEYFSETQRNKGNFPGRFSGRQFSNSRSEMNVSTLELGDSALYLCASSLGGGSYEQYFGPGTRLTVT.

This sequence joins TRBV3-1 (or the pseudogene TRBV3-2) and TRBJ1-1, with D perhaps matching TRBD1 (6 bases). This CDR3 region has 15 residues. With 0 bases removed from V and 2 bases from J, the gap between germline ends came to 10 bases. In germline, CDR1 is LGHDT, CDR2 YNNKEL (reference sequence). CDR3 sequence (DNA): TGTGCCAGCAGCCAAGAAACAGGGACAAACACTGAAGCTTTCTTT. Its protein product is CASSQETGTNTEAFF.

The chain carries TRBV11-2 and TRBJ1-3; D may be TRBD1 (5 bases). V was trimmed by 8 bases and J by 0 bases, leaving 11 bases between them. Germline V CDR1 and CDR2: SGHAT, FQNNGV. The CDR3 consists of 14 residues. CDR3 nucleotides: TGTGCCAGCGGCGACAGTAACTCTGGAAACACCATATATTTT. It translates to CASGDSNSGNTIYF.

The chain recombines TRBV6-2 or TRBV6-3 with TRBJ2-1; no clear D. Per germline, CDR1 MNHEY and CDR2 SVGEGT. With 6 bases removed from V and 0 bases from J, the gap between germline ends came to 9 bases. The CDR3 loop spans 14 amino acids. In DNA form, the CDR3 reads TGTGCCAGCAGCGACCGGAGCTCCTACAATGAGCAGTTCTTC. Protein: CASSDRSSYNEQFF.

The V call is TRBV11-2, the J call TRBJ1-1; D is undetermined. This CDR3 contains 15 residues. Looked up from germline, CDR1 is SGHAT and CDR2 is FQNNGV. Deletions cut 5 bases from V and 0 bases from J, with 13 bases between. CDR3 in amino acids: CASSPGRYMNTEAFF. The CDR3 region has the DNA TGTGCCAGCAGCCCGGGGAGGTACATGAACACTGAAGCTTTCTTT.

Here the CDR3 DNA reads TGCGCCAGCAGCCTAGGGGAGGGGATAAATGAAAAACTGTTTTTT. This sequence encodes CASSLGEGINEKLFF. The chain has TRBV4-1 and TRBJ1-4, with D possibly being TRBD1 (5 bases). The germline V and J ends were trimmed by 4 bases and 5 bases, with 14 bases remaining between them. Germline V gives CDR1 MGHRA, CDR2 YSYEKL. This CDR3 comprises 15 residues.

This rearrangement joins TRBV19 to TRBJ1-1; TRBD1 might be the D (5 bases). The germline V and J ends were trimmed by 5 bases and 4 bases, with 14 bases remaining between them. The germline V gene encodes CDR1 LNHDA and CDR2 SQIVND (reference sequence). The length of the CDR3 is 14 residues. The CDR3 reads CASSPVDSSTEAFF. Written as DNA, the CDR3 is TGTGCCAGTAGTCCAGTCGACAGTTCCACTGAAGCTTTCTTT.

This clone came up once. The chain links TRBV6-5 to TRBJ2-7, with no clear D. This CDR3 region has 15 residues. From germline, CDR1 is MNHEY and CDR2 SVGAGI. Trimming shortened V by 1 base and J by 5 bases, and 15 bases separated the two germline ends. The chain's CDR3 is CASSYYPLAGDEQYF. The CDR3 region has the DNA TGTGCCAGCAGTTACTACCCCCTGGCAGGTGACGAGCAGTACTTC.

The genes are TRBV19 and TRBJ1-1; D might be TRBD1 (6 bases). The CDR3 contains 12 residues. The germline V gene has CDR1 LNHDA and CDR2 SQIVND (reference sequence). V was cut by 5 bases and J by 8 bases, with 12 bases left in between. DNA for the CDR3: TGTGCCAGTAGTGAACAGGGTCTAGAAGCTTTCTTT. It is translated as CASSEQGLEAFF.

The rearrangement joins TRBV6-5 to TRBJ2-1; 7 bases are a match to TRBD2. V was clipped by 5 bases and J by 10 bases; unmatched bases: 8. In germline, CDR1 is MNHEY, CDR2 SVGAGI. The CDR3 extends over 13 amino acids. CDR3 region: CASSMATSREQFF. The CDR3 DNA follows: TGTGCCAGCAGTATGGCGACTAGCAGAGAGCAGTTCTTC.

The genes are TRBV2 and TRBJ1-5, with no clear D. Germline V gene data show CDR1 as SNHLY and CDR2 as FYNNEI. The CDR3 sequence is 13 residues long. Trimming removed 1 base at V and 3 bases at J, with 4 bases between. CDR3 loop: CASSEVANQPQHF. Here the CDR3 DNA reads TGTGCCAGCAGTGAAGTGGCCAATCAGCCCCAGCATTTT.